Each of the 23 T cell receptor beta chains below was sequenced from the same sample in a study of T cell changes during pregnancy in multiple sclerosis. Assay used: immunoSEQ multiplex PCR; TCRdb lists only in-frame clones, some missing. The table shows 90,000 to 100,000 clones, with 92% occurring only once. Sequenced here: peripheral blood, sampled after pregnancy. Receptors originate from a female donor in good health, enrolled as a control in a pregnancy study.

This chain links TRBV30 with TRBJ2-1; 10 positions agree with TRBD2. This CDR3 has 13 amino acids. J gave up 9 bases and V 3 bases, and 5 bases lay outside the gene matches. Germline lookup yields CDR1 GTSNPN and CDR2 SVGIG (reference sequence). The CDR3 spells CAWSLAGEGEQFF. In DNA form, the CDR3 reads TGTGCCTGGAGCCTAGCGGGGGAAGGTGAGCAGTTCTTC.

The chain joins TRBV28 to TRBJ2-7, with TRBD2 matching over 14 bases. There are 17 residues in the CDR3. V lost 6 bases and J lost 0; bases outside the gene matches: 7. Germline values: CDR1 MDHEN, CDR2 SYDVKM. CDR3 region: CASRTTSGGGSSYEQYF. CDR3 DNA sequence: TGTGCCAGCAGGACGACTAGCGGGGGGGGGAGCTCCTACGAGCAGTACTTC.

The V gene is TRBV7-2, the J gene TRBJ2-5, with D unclear. The J call is uncertain, as TRBJ2-7 better fits the DNA end. CDR3 length equals 13 residues. Germline CDR1 reads SGHTA; CDR2 reads FQGNSA. CDR3 amino acids: CASSLGVRYEQYF. The DNA of the CDR3 is TGTGCCAGCAGCTTAGGAGTACGTTACGAGCAGTACTTC.

This clone was seen just once. The chain has TRBV30 and TRBJ1-6; D ambiguous. This CDR3 is 14 amino acids long. CDR1 and CDR2 from the germline V gene are GTSNPN and SVGIG (reference sequence). The V end lost 0 bases, the J end lost 5 bases, and 8 bases lay between the germline ends. DNA for the CDR3: TGTGCCTGGAGTGTAACCCCAGATAATTCACCCCTCCACTTT. Its protein product is CAWSVTPDNSPLHF.

The V call is TRBV7-2, the J call TRBJ2-7, with 7 bases aligning to TRBD2. J lost 3 bases, V lost 0 bases, and 5 bases had no gene match. Germline V gene lookup returns CDR1 SGHTA and CDR2 FQGNSA. CDR3 length: 15 residues. CDR3 nucleotide sequence: TGTGCCAGCAGCTTAGCGATGGGCGGGGGCTACGAGCAGTACTTC. This translates into CASSLAMGGGYEQYF.

The chain combines TRBV19 with TRBJ2-5, with 8 bases matching TRBD1. The CDR3 totals 17 residues. In germline, CDR1 is LNHDA, CDR2 SQIVND (reference sequence). With V trimmed by 4 bases and J by 1 base, 11 bases remained unmatched. The CDR3 reads CASSNPGQGLLQETQYF. CDR3 nucleotides: TGTGCCAGTAGTAACCCCGGACAGGGCCTACTCCAAGAGACCCAGTACTTC.

V is TRBV6-1 and J is TRBJ1-6; TRBD1 matches 7 bases. In germline, CDR1 is MNHNS, CDR2 SASEGT. Trimming removed 2 bases from V and 10 bases from J; junction bases left unmatched: 11. The CDR3 consists of 16 residues. Here the CDR3 DNA reads TGTGCCAGCAGTGAACAGACCGGGACAGTGGGGTCACCCCTCCACTTT. Translated: CASSEQTGTVGSPLHF.

The chain couples TRBV27 to TRBJ1-2; 7 bases agree with TRBD1. The CDR3 consists of 13 residues. The trim removed 5 bases at V and 5 bases at J, leaving 5 bases unmatched. CDR1 is MNHEY and CDR2 is SMNVEV in the germline V gene (reference sequence). The CDR3 region has the DNA TGTGCCAGCAGTCACGGACAGGAGTATGGCTACACCTTC. Amino acids: CASSHGQEYGYTF.

This clone has just a few counts. J is TRBJ1-1 and V is TRBV7-9, with no clear D. Deletions cut 1 base from V and 0 bases from J, with 12 bases between. From germline, CDR1 is SEHNR and CDR2 FQNEAQ (reference sequence). The CDR3 has 16 amino acids. The CDR3 region has the DNA TGTGCCAGCAGCTTAGTAGCGGGTCTCATGAACACTGAAGCTTTCTTT. Amino acid sequence: CASSLVAGLMNTEAFF. Supplemented by reference TRBV7-9 and TRBJ1-1, the full variable domain reads DTGVSQNPRHKITKRGQNVTFRCDPISEHNRLYWYRQTLGQGPEFLTYFQNEAQLEKSRLLSDRFSAERPKGSFSTLEIQRTEQGDSAMYLCASSLVAGLMNTEAFFGQGTRLTVV.

The chain joins TRBV6-1 to TRBJ2-7; the match to TRBD2 covers 11 bases. After removal of 4 bases from V and 2 bases from J, the junction contained 1 base not matched to a gene. Germline CDR1 reads MNHNS; CDR2 reads SASEGT. The CDR3 has 14 amino acids. CDR3: CASSGLAGTYEQYF. The CDR3 DNA reads TGTGCCAGCAGTGGACTAGCGGGGACCTACGAGCAGTACTTC.

V and J are TRBV5-4 and TRBJ1-5; possibly TRBD1 for D (5 bases). Looked up from germline, CDR1 is SGHNT and CDR2 is YYREEE (reference sequence). The germline V and J ends were trimmed by 1 base and 5 bases, with 10 bases remaining between them. This CDR3 region has 14 residues. The CDR3 loop reads CASSLQGAYQPQHF. The CDR3, as DNA: TGTGCCAGCAGCTTGCAGGGCGCCTATCAGCCCCAGCATTTT. The full variable domain, its missing parts supplied by reference TRBV5-4 and TRBJ1-5, is ETGVTQSPTHLIKTRGQQVTLRCSSQSGHNTVSWYQQALGQGPQFIFQYYREEENGRGNFPPRFSGLQFPNYSSELNVNALELDDSALYLCASSLQGAYQPQHFGDGTRLSIL.

This clone was detected a few times. The rearrangement links TRBV19 to TRBJ1-5; D possibly corresponds to TRBD1 (6 bases). CDR1 LNHDA and CDR2 SQIVND come from the germline V gene (reference sequence). Trimming cost V 5 bases and J 5 bases, with 16 bases left between them. The CDR3 is made up of 15 amino acids. This CDR3 reads CASSGYTGSDQPQHF. The CDR3 DNA sequence: TGTGCCAGTAGTGGATATACAGGGTCCGATCAGCCCCAGCATTTT.

The rearrangement links TRBV28 to TRBJ2-5, with 9 nucleotides matching TRBD2. Germline CDR1 and CDR2: MDHEN and SYDVKM. V lost 2 bases, J lost 3 bases, and 10 bases stayed unmatched. The CDR3 loop spans 17 amino acids. CDR3 sequence reads: CASSLGGSGSPKETQYF. CDR3 sequence (DNA): TGTGCCAGCAGTTTAGGAGGTAGCGGGAGCCCCAAAGAGACCCAGTACTTC.

This chain connects TRBV7-6 to TRBJ1-6; 9 positions match TRBD1. This CDR3 has 18 residues. Germline V gene sequence: CDR1 SGHVS, CDR2 FNYEAQ. V shed 4 bases, J shed 0 bases, and the junction held 7 bases outside the gene matches. The CDR3 spells CASSSRETGGSYNSPLHF. The DNA of the CDR3 is TGTGCCAGCAGCTCAAGGGAGACAGGGGGCTCCTATAATTCACCCCTCCACTTT.

V and J are TRBV28 and TRBJ1-5; D might be TRBD1 (5 bases). Deletions cut 8 bases from V and 4 bases from J, with 9 bases between. This CDR3 spans 12 amino acids. The germline CDR1 and CDR2 sequences are MDHEN and SYDVKM. CDR3 loop: CASGGGNQPQHF. The CDR3 bases are TGTGCCAGCGGCGGGGGGAATCAGCCCCAGCATTTT.

The chain is built from TRBV19 and TRBJ1-2, with a weak D call TRBD1 (6 bases). Trimming cost V 5 bases and J 8 bases, with 12 bases left between them. Germline CDR1 LNHDA, CDR2 SQIVND (reference sequence). This CDR3 has 12 amino acids. The CDR3 loop is CASSPRQGGYTF. In DNA form, the CDR3 reads TGTGCCAGTAGTCCACGCCAGGGGGGCTACACCTTC.

Only one count was recorded for this clone. The chain recombines TRBV11-2 with TRBJ1-1; weak D call: TRBD1 (5 bases). CDR3 length: 14 amino acids. Germline assignment: CDR1 SGHAT and CDR2 FQNNGV. The V end was cut by 2 bases, the J end by 4 bases, with 11 bases between. CDR3 loop: CASSLLEGITEAFF. DNA for the CDR3: TGTGCCAGCAGCTTATTGGAGGGGATCACTGAAGCTTTCTTT.

The gene calls are TRBV27 and TRBJ1-6; 8 nucleotides line up with TRBD1. This CDR3 has 15 residues. Germline trimming cut 7 bases from V and 7 bases from J; bases unmatched to any gene: 9. The germline gives CDR1 MNHEY, CDR2 SMNVEV (reference sequence). CDR3 bases: TGTGCCAGCAATTACGGGGACAGGAAGAATTCACCCCTCCACTTT. Translation: CASNYGDRKNSPLHF.

V is TRBV14 and J is TRBJ2-3; D is ambiguous. V shed 1 base and J shed 0 bases, with 17 bases lying between them. The CDR3 runs 18 residues. Germline V gives CDR1 SGHDN, CDR2 FVKESK. This CDR3 reads CASSQAAVLLTSTDTQYF. The CDR3 bases are TGTGCCAGCAGCCAAGCGGCAGTTCTTTTGACTAGCACAGATACGCAGTATTTT.

This chain links TRBV19 with TRBJ1-2; possibly TRBD1 for D (6 bases). Germline V gene lookup returns CDR1 LNHDA and CDR2 SQIVND (reference sequence). Trimming cost V 5 bases and J 7 bases, with 14 bases left between them. CDR3 length: 13 amino acids. CDR3: CASSAPGTRGYTF. CDR3 nucleotide sequence: TGTGCCAGTAGTGCTCCCGGGACACGTGGCTACACCTTC. Filled out from reference TRBV19 and TRBJ1-2, the complete variable domain reads DGGITQSPKYLFRKEGQNVTLSCEQNLNHDAMYWYRQDPGQGLRLIYYSQIVNDFQKGDIAEGYSVSREKKESFPLTVTSAQKNPTAFYLCASSAPGTRGYTFGSGTRLTVV.

The V gene is TRBV2, the J gene TRBJ2-7; 9 bases agree with TRBD1. Germline CDR1 is SNHLY and CDR2 is FYNNEI. Trimming removed 9 bases from V and 1 base from J; junction bases left unmatched: 1. The CDR3 has 12 residues. The CDR3 is CARGTGSYEQYF. The CDR3 region has the DNA TGTGCCAGAGGGACAGGGTCCTACGAGCAGTACTTC.

This CDR3 reads CASSVLQGSGYTF. CDR3 DNA: TGTGCCAGCAGTGTCCTACAGGGATCTGGCTACACCTTC. The rearrangement uses TRBV2 and TRBJ1-2; a possible D gene is TRBD1 (6 bases). The CDR3 covers 13 residues. In germline, CDR1 is SNHLY, CDR2 FYNNEI. Trimming removed 4 bases from V and 7 bases from J, with 13 bases in between.

This chain uses TRBV19 with TRBJ2-3, with TRBD1 as a possible D gene (6 bases). The CDR3 is made up of 14 amino acids. V lost 7 bases, J lost 2 bases, and 13 bases lay in between. In germline, CDR1 is LNHDA, CDR2 SQIVND (reference sequence). In nucleotides, the CDR3 is TGTGCCAGTATCCCAGGGGCGAACACAGATACGCAGTATTTT. As protein: CASIPGANTDTQYF.